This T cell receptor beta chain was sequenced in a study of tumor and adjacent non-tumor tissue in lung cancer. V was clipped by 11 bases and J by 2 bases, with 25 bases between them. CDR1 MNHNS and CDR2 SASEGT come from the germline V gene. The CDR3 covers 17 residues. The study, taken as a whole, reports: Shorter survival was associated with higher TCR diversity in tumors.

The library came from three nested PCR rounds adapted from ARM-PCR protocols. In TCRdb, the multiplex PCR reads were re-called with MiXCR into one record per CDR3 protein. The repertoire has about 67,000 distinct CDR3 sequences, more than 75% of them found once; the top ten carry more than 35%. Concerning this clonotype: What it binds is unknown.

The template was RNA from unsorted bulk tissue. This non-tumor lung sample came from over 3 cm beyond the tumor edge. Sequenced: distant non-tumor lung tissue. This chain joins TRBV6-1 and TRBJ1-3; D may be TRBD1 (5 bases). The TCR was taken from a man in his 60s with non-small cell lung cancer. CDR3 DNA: TGTGCCGCCTACAGGTCGGGCAGGGAATACACTGGAAACACCATATATTTT. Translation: CAAYRSGREYTGNTIYF.